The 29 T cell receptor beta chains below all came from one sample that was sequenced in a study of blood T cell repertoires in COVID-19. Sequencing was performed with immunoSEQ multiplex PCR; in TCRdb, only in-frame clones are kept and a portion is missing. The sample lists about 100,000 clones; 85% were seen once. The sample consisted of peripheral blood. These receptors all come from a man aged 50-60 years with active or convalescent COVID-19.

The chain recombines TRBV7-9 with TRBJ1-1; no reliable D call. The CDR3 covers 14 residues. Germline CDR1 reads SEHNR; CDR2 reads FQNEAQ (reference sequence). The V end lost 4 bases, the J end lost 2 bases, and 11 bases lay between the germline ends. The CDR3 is CASSSAGRNTEAFF. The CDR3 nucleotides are TGTGCCAGCAGCTCAGCGGGGAGAAACACTGAAGCTTTCTTT.

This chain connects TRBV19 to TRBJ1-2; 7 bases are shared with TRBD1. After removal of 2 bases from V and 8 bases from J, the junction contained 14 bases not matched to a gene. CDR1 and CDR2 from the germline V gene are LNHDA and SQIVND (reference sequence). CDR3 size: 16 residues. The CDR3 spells CASSILGRGQGNGYTF. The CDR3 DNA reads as TGTGCCAGTAGTATATTAGGTAGGGGGCAGGGTAACGGCTACACCTTC. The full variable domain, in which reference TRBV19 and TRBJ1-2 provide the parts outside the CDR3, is DGGITQSPKYLFRKEGQNVTLSCEQNLNHDAMYWYRQDPGQGLRLIYYSQIVNDFQKGDIAEGYSVSREKKESFPLTVTSAQKNPTAFYLCASSILGRGQGNGYTFGSGTRLTVV.

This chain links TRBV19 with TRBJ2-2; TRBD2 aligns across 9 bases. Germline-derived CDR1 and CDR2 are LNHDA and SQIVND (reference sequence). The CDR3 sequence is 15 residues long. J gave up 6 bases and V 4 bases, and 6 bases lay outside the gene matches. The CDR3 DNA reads TGTGCCAGTAGTAGCGGGAGGGCCGGGGCCGGGGAGCTGTTTTTT. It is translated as CASSSGRAGAGELFF.

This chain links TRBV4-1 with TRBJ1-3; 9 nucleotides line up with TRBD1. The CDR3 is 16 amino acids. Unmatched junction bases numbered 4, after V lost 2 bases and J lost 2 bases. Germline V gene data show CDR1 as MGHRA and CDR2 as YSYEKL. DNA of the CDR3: TGCGCCAGCAGCCAAACAGGGGGCCTGACTGGAAACACCATATATTTT. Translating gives CASSQTGGLTGNTIYF.

CDR3 protein: CASSLEPWYNEQFF. In DNA, the CDR3 is TGCGCCAGCAGCTTGGAGCCGTGGTACAATGAGCAGTTCTTC. V is TRBV5-1 and J is TRBJ2-1; D remains ambiguous. Trimming pared 0 bases from V and 4 bases from J, leaving 8 bases between. Germline CDR1 reads SGHRS; CDR2 reads YFSETQ. CDR3 length: 14 residues.

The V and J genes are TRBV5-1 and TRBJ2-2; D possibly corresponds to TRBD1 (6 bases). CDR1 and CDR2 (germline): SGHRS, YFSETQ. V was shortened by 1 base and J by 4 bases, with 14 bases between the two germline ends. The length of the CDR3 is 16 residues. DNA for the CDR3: TGCGCCAGCAGCTTGTTTTCAGGGGCCGTCACCGGGGAGCTGTTTTTT. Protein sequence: CASSLFSGAVTGELFF.

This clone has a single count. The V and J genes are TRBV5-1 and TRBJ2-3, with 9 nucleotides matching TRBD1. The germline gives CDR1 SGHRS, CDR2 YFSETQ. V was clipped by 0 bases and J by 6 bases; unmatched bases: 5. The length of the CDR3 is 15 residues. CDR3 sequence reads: CASSLAGTGTDTQYF. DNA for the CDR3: TGCGCCAGCAGCTTGGCCGGGACAGGGACCGATACGCAGTATTTT. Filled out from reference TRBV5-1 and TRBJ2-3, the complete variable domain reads KAGVTQTPRYLIKTRGQQVTLSCSPISGHRSVSWYQQTPGQGLQFLFEYFSETQRNKGNFPGRFSGRQFSNSRSEMNVSTLELGDSALYLCASSLAGTGTDTQYFGPGTRLTVL.

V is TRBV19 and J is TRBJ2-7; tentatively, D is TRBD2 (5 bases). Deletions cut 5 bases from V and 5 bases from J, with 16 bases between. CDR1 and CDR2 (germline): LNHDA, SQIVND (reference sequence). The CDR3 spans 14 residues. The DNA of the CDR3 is TGTGCCAGTAGTGGACGGGGTGGGTCCGACGAGCAGTACTTC. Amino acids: CASSGRGGSDEQYF.

CDR3 bases: TGTGCCAGCAGCTTAGGTCTGGGGCGGACCTACGAGCAGTACTTC. Translation gives CASSLGLGRTYEQYF. The chain recombines TRBV11-3 with TRBJ2-7; weak D call: TRBD1 (5 bases). Trimming took 1 base from V and 2 from J, leaving 12 bases between them. The CDR3 totals 15 residues. CDR1 is SGHNT, CDR2 YENEEA, per germline.

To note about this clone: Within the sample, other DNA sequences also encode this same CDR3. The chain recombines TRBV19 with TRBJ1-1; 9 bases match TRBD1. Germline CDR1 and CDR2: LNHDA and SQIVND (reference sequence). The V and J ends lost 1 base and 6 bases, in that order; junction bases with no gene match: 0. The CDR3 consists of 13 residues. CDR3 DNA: TGTGCCAGTAGTATAGGGACAGGGGCTGAAGCTTTCTTT. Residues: CASSIGTGAEAFF.

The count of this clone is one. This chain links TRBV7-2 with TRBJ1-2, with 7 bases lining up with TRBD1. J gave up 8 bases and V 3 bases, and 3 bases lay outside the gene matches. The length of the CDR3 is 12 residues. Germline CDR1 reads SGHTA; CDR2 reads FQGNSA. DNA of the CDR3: TGTGCCAGCAGCTTTGACAGGGTCGGCTACACCTTC. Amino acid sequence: CASSFDRVGYTF.

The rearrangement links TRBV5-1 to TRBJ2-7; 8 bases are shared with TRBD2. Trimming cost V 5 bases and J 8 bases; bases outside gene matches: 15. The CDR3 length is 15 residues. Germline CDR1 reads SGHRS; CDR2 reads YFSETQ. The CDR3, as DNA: TGCGCCAGCAGTTTTTCGCCGGGACTAGAAGAGAAGCAGTACTTC. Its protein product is CASSFSPGLEEKQYF.

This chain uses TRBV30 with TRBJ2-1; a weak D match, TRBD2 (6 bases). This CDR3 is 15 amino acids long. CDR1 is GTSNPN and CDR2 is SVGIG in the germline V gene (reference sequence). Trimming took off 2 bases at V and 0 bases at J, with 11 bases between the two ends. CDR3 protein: CAWSRDFSSYNEQFF. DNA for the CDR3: TGTGCCTGGAGTCGGGACTTTAGCTCCTACAATGAGCAGTTCTTC.

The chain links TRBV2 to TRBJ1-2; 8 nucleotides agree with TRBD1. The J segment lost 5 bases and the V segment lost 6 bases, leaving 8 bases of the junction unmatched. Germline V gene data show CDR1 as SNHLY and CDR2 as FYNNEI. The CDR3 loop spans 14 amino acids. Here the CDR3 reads CASSQDRGNYGYTF. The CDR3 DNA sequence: TGTGCCAGCAGCCAAGACAGGGGAAATTATGGCTACACCTTC.

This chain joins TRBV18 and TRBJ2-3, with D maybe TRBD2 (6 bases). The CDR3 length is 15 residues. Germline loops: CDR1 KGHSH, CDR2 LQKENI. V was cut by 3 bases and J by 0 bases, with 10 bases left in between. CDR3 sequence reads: CASSPWTTSTDTQYF. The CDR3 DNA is TGTGCCAGCTCACCGTGGACTACAAGCACAGATACGCAGTATTTT.

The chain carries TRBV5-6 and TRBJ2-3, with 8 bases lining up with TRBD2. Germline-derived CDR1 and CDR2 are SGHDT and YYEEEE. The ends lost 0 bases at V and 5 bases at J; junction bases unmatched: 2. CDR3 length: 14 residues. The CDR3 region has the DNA TGTGCCAGCAGCTTGGGACTAGCGTTAGATACGCAGTATTTT. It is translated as CASSLGLALDTQYF.

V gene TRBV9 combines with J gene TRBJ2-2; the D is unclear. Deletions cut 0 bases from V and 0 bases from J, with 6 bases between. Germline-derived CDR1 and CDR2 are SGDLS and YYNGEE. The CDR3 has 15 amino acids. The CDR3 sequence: CASSVAQANTGELFF. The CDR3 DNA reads TGTGCCAGCAGCGTAGCGCAGGCGAACACCGGGGAGCTGTTTTTT.

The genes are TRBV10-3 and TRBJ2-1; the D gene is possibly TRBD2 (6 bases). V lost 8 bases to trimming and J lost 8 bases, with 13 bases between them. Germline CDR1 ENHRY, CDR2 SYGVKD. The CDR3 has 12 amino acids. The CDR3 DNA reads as TGTGCCATCTCCGGGAGCCTGGATGAGCAGTTCTTC. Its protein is CAISGSLDEQFF.

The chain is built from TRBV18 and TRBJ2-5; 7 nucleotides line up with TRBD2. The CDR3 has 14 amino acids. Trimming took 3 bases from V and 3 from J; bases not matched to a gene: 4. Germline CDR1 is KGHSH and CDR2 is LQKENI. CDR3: CASSPGRREETQYF. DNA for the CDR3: TGTGCCAGCTCACCCGGGAGGAGGGAAGAGACCCAGTACTTC.

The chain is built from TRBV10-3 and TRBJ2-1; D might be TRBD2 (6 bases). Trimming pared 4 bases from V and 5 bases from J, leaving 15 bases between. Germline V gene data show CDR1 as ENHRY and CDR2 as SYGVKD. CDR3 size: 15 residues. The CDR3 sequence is CAISGSAPGDNEQFF. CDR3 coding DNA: TGTGCCATCAGTGGTTCGGCCCCGGGAGACAATGAGCAGTTCTTC.

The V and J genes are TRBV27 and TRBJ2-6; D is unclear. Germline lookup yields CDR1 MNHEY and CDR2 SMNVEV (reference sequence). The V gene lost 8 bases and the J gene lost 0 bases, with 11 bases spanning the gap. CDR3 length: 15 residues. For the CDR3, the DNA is TGTGCCAGCCTGAGTCCAAGCTCTGGGGCCAACGTCCTGACTTTC. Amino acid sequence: CASLSPSSGANVLTF.

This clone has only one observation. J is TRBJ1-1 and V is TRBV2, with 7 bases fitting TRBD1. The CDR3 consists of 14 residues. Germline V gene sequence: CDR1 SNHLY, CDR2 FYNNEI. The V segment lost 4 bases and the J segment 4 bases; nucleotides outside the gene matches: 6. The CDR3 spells CASSGQGRSTEAFF. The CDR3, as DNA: TGTGCCAGCAGTGGACAGGGCCGAAGCACTGAAGCTTTCTTT.

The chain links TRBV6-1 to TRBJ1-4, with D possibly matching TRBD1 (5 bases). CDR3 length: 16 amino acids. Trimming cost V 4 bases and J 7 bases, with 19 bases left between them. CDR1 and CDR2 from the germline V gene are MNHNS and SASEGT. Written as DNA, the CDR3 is TGTGCCAGCAGTGCCTACGCCAGGGATGACGGTGAAAAACTGTTTTTT. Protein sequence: CASSAYARDDGEKLFF.

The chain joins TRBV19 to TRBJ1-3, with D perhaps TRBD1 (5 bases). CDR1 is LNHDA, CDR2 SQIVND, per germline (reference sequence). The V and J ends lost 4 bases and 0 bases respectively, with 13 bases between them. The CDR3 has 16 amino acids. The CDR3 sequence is CASSTGLDYSGNTIYF. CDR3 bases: TGTGCCAGTAGTACGGGACTGGACTACTCTGGAAACACCATATATTTT.

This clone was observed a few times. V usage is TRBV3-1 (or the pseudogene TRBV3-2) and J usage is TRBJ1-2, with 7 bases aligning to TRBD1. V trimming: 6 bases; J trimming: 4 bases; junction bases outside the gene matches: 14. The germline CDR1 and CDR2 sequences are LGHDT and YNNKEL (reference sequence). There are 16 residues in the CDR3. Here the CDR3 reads CASSHADRRLSYGYTF. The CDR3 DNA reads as TGTGCCAGCAGTCATGCGGACAGGCGTCTTTCCTATGGCTACACCTTC.

The CDR3 DNA is TGCGCCAGCAGCTTACAGGGAACTGGCTACACCTTC. Translation: CASSLQGTGYTF. The chain carries TRBV5-1 and TRBJ1-2; the D gene is possibly TRBD1 (6 bases). This CDR3 is 12 amino acids long. CDR1 is SGHRS, CDR2 YFSETQ, per germline. The V gene lost 2 bases and the J gene lost 7 bases, with 9 bases spanning the gap. Variable domain in full (rest from reference TRBV5-1 and TRBJ1-2): KAGVTQTPRYLIKTRGQQVTLSCSPISGHRSVSWYQQTPGQGLQFLFEYFSETQRNKGNFPGRFSGRQFSNSRSEMNVSTLELGDSALYLCASSLQGTGYTFGSGTRLTVV.

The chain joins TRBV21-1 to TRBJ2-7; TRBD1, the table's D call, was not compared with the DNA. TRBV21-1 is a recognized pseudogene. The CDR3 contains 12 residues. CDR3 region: CASSIDSYEQYF. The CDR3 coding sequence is TGTGCCAGCAGCATAGACAGCTACGAGCAGTACTTC.

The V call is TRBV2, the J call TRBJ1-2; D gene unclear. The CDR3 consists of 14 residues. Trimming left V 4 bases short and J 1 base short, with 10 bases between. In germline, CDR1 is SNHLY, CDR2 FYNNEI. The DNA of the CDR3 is TGTGCCAGCAGTGGCGGCAGAGATAACTATGGCTACACCTTC. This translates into CASSGGRDNYGYTF.

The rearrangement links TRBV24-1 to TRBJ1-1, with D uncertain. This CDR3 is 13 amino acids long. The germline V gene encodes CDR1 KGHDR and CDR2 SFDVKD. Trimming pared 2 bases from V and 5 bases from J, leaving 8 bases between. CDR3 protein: CATSDSGVTEAFF. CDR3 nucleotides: TGTGCCACCAGTGATTCCGGGGTAACTGAAGCTTTCTTT.